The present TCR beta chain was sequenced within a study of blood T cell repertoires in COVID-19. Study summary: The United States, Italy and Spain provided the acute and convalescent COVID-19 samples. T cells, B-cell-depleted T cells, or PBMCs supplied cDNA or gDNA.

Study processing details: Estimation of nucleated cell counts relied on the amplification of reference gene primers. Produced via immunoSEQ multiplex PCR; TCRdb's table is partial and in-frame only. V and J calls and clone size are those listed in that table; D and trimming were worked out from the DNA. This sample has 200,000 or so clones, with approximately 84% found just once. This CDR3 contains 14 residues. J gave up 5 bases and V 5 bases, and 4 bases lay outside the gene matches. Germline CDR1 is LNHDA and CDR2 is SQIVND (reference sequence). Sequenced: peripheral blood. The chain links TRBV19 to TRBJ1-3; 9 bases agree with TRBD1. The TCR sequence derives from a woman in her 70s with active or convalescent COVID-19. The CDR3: CASSRDRDRNTIYF. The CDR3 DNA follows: TGTGCCAGTAGTCGGGACAGGGACAGAAACACCATATATTTT.